This entry lists 18 T cell receptor beta chains sequenced from one sample in a study of T cells in Graves' hyperthyroidism and ophthalmopathy. There were TCR beta CDR3 regions amplified from RNA transcripts. Primed by the HTBI set, a first-round RT-PCR was run on the TCR CDR3. MiXCR, run by TCRdb on the multiplex PCR reads, gives a single entry per CDR3 protein. Counted here are around 440,000 distinct CDR3 sequences, 15% to 19% occurring once; the ten biggest clones make up 11% to 15%. Sequencing was carried out using blood. Receptors originate from a woman aged 18-30 years with Graves' hyperthyroidism.

This clonotype has ten or more counts. V usage is TRBV12-3 or TRBV12-4 and J usage is TRBJ2-1; TRBD2 aligns across 10 bases. This CDR3 contains 16 residues. V dropped 5 bases and J dropped 8; count of bases not matched to a gene: 12. CDR3 region: CASSRTTSGARDEQFF. The CDR3 DNA follows: TGTGCCAGCAGTCGTACTACTAGCGGGGCCAGGGATGAGCAGTTCTTC.

This clonotype was observed a few times. This rearrangement joins TRBV24-1 to TRBJ2-1, with 7 bases matching TRBD2. The J segment lost 7 bases and the V segment lost 9 bases, leaving 11 bases of the junction unmatched. This CDR3 region has 14 residues. Germline loops: CDR1 KGHDR, CDR2 SFDVKD. In DNA, the CDR3 is TGTGCCACCTTAGACAACACGGGGGGTAATGAGCAGTTCTTC. Translating it yields CATLDNTGGNEQFF.

At least ten counts were recorded for this clonotype. The chain has TRBV28 and TRBJ1-2; a weak D match, TRBD1 (6 bases). This CDR3 region has 13 residues. Per germline, CDR1 MDHEN and CDR2 SYDVKM. V dropped 7 bases and J dropped 3 bases, with 12 bases sitting between them. The DNA of the CDR3 is TGTGCCAGCAACCCCAGGGGCTACTATGGCTACACCTTC. Protein: CASNPRGYYGYTF.

This clonotype was counted ten times or more. The rearrangement uses TRBV18 and TRBJ1-2; D might be TRBD1 (5 bases). The CDR3 spans 13 residues. The germline gives CDR1 KGHSH, CDR2 LQKENI. V was pared by 4 bases and J by 3 bases, with 9 bases between. DNA of the CDR3: TGTGCCAGCTCACGGGACGGGGACTATGGCTACACCTTC. Amino acid sequence: CASSRDGDYGYTF. Full variable domain (remainder filled in from reference TRBV18 and TRBJ1-2): NAGVMQNPRHLVRRRGQEARLRCSPMKGHSHVYWYRQLPEEGLKFMVYLQKENIIDESGMPKERFSAEFPKEGPSILRIQQVVRGDSAAYFCASSRDGDYGYTFGSGTRLTVV.

This clonotype was seen only a few times. The gene calls are TRBV18 and TRBJ2-1, with 8 bases matching TRBD2. J was trimmed by 5 bases and V by 6 bases; bases with no gene match: 9. CDR3 length: 15 amino acids. Germline CDR1 reads KGHSH; CDR2 reads LQKENI. DNA for the CDR3: TGTGCCAGCTCCCGTAGCGGGAACTTTAACAATGAGCAGTTCTTC. It specifies CASSRSGNFNNEQFF.

The rearrangement joins TRBV19 to TRBJ2-5; TRBD1 aligns across 9 bases. The junction had 6 bases not matched to a gene; V was cut back by 2 bases and J by 5 bases. Germline CDR1 is LNHDA and CDR2 is SQIVND (reference sequence). CDR3 length: 15 residues. The CDR3 DNA reads as TGTGCCAGTAGTATATCCGGGACAGGGACGGAGACCCAGTACTTC. Translation gives CASSISGTGTETQYF.

This rearrangement joins TRBV19 to TRBJ1-1; D possibly corresponds to TRBD1 (5 bases). The CDR3 spans 13 residues. CDR1 is LNHDA, CDR2 SQIVND, per germline (reference sequence). The V end lost 3 bases, the J end lost 5 bases, and 10 bases lay between the germline ends. The CDR3 loop is CASSIGGETEAFF. The CDR3 DNA reads as TGTGCCAGTAGTATTGGGGGTGAAACTGAAGCTTTCTTT.

This clonotype was counted a few times. The V and J genes are TRBV3-1 and TRBJ1-1; no firm D call. V was cut by 7 bases and J by 4 bases, with 16 bases left in between. The CDR3 runs to 14 residues. Germline V gene lookup returns CDR1 LGHDT and CDR2 YNNKEL (reference sequence). The CDR3 DNA reads as TGTGCCAGCACGGCCGAGGGAGGGAGCACTGAAGCTTTCTTT. This translates into CASTAEGGSTEAFF.

Notes on this clonotype: This sequence may be a read error, since a much larger clone differs from it by one base. J is TRBJ2-1 and V is TRBV7-8, with D possibly TRBD2 on 6 matching bases. This CDR3 is 14 amino acids long. CDR1 is SGHVS and CDR2 is FQNEAQ in the germline V gene. The CDR3 DNA reads TGTGCCAGCAGCTTAGGGGGCGGGGTCTTTGAGCAGTCCTTC. It specifies CASSLGGGVFEQSF.

This clonotype was observed many times. The chain is built from TRBV6-1 and TRBJ1-4, with 9 nucleotides matching TRBD1. With V trimmed by 1 base and J by 8 bases, 11 bases remained unmatched. Germline V gene sequence: CDR1 MNHNS, CDR2 SASEGT. This CDR3 has 17 amino acids. CDR3 DNA: TGTGCCAGCAGTGAAGATTACAAGGGACAGGGAAGGGAAAAACTGTTTTTT. Its translation is CASSEDYKGQGREKLFF.

This clonotype has a count of ten or more. The chain couples TRBV7-2 to TRBJ1-1; 7 bases are a match to TRBD1. The CDR3 has 18 residues. The junction had 11 bases not matched to a gene; V was cut back by 1 base and J by 0 bases. The germline CDR1 and CDR2 sequences are SGHTA and FQGNSA. This CDR3 is CASSLVLHRGDMNTEAFF. In DNA form, the CDR3 reads TGTGCCAGCAGCTTAGTTCTCCACAGGGGCGACATGAACACTGAAGCTTTCTTT. Full variable domain (remainder filled in from reference TRBV7-2 and TRBJ1-1): GAGVSQSPSNKVTEKGKDVELRCDPISGHTALYWYRQSLGQGLEFLIYFQGNSAPDKSGLPSDRFSAERTGGSVSTLTIQRTQQEDSAVYLCASSLVLHRGDMNTEAFFGQGTRLTVV.

At least ten counts were recorded for this clonotype. The rearrangement links TRBV11-1 to TRBJ1-6, with a tentative D call TRBD1 (6 bases). Germline assignment: CDR1 SGHAT and CDR2 FQDESV (reference sequence). The germline V and J ends were trimmed by 1 base and 5 bases, with 9 bases remaining between them. The CDR3 is made up of 15 amino acids. The DNA for the CDR3 is TGTGCCAGCAGCTTAGGAAGGGGGAATAATTCACCCCTCCACTTT. Amino acids: CASSLGRGNNSPLHF.

In this sample, this clonotype turned up many times. The V and J genes are TRBV2 and TRBJ2-1; tentatively, D is TRBD2 (5 bases). Germline V gene lookup returns CDR1 SNHLY and CDR2 FYNNEI. This CDR3 comprises 14 residues. Trimming pared 3 bases from V and 5 bases from J, leaving 11 bases between. The DNA of the CDR3 is TGTGCCAGCAGTGACTTAGGAGGTAACAATGAGCAGTTCTTC. Amino acids: CASSDLGGNNEQFF.

This clonotype appeared a few times. The chain links TRBV19 to TRBJ2-1; TRBD2 matches 12 bases. Germline V gene lookup returns CDR1 LNHDA and CDR2 SQIVND (reference sequence). The junction had 9 bases not matched to a gene; V was cut back by 7 bases and J by 5 bases. The CDR3 covers 16 residues. CDR3 protein: CASTLRTSGDDNEQFF. The CDR3 DNA follows: TGTGCCAGTACCCTACGGACTAGCGGGGACGACAATGAGCAGTTCTTC.

This clonotype was detected ten times or more. The V gene is TRBV27, the J gene TRBJ2-7, with TRBD2 matching over 8 bases. After removal of 7 bases from V and 0 bases from J, the junction contained 14 bases not matched to a gene. The CDR3 consists of 17 residues. From germline, CDR1 is MNHEY and CDR2 SMNVEV (reference sequence). The CDR3 is CASTRSIAAGASYEQYF. The CDR3 bases are TGTGCCAGCACCCGTTCAATTGCAGCGGGGGCCTCCTACGAGCAGTACTTC.

This clonotype was observed many times. The chain has TRBV5-6 and TRBJ2-1; a weak D match, TRBD1 (5 bases). V was cut by 0 bases and J by 5 bases, with 9 bases left in between. Germline V gene lookup returns CDR1 SGHDT and CDR2 YYEEEE. This CDR3 is 14 amino acids long. The CDR3 DNA reads TGTGCCAGCAGCTTGGGGGGCTGGGACAATGAGCAGTTCTTC. Translated, it gives CASSLGGWDNEQFF. The complete variable domain, with remaining parts taken from reference TRBV5-6 and TRBJ2-1, reads DAGVTQSPTHLIKTRGQQVTLRCSPKSGHDTVSWYQQALGQGPQFIFQYYEEEERQRGNFPDRFSGHQFPNYSSELNVNALLLGDSALYLCASSLGGWDNEQFFGPGTRLTVL.

This clonotype appeared a few times. This sequence joins TRBV5-1 and TRBJ2-1; D perhaps matches TRBD2 (6 bases). The length of the CDR3 is 16 residues. With 2 bases removed from V and 5 bases from J, the gap between germline ends came to 17 bases. From germline, CDR1 is SGHRS and CDR2 YFSETQ. CDR3 residues: CASSLLPGLPNNEQFF. The CDR3 DNA follows: TGCGCCAGCAGCTTACTACCGGGACTTCCTAACAATGAGCAGTTCTTC. Full variable domain (missing parts from reference TRBV5-1 and TRBJ2-1): KAGVTQTPRYLIKTRGQQVTLSCSPISGHRSVSWYQQTPGQGLQFLFEYFSETQRNKGNFPGRFSGRQFSNSRSEMNVSTLELGDSALYLCASSLLPGLPNNEQFFGPGTRLTVL.

This chain uses TRBV19 with TRBJ1-1; 9 nucleotides line up with TRBD1. This CDR3 region has 16 residues. Germline lookup yields CDR1 LNHDA and CDR2 SQIVND (reference sequence). The ends lost 3 bases at V and 4 bases at J; junction bases unmatched: 9. CDR3 DNA: TGTGCCAGTAGTATGGACAGGGGCCTGAGGGGCACTGAAGCTTTCTTT. Protein product: CASSMDRGLRGTEAFF.